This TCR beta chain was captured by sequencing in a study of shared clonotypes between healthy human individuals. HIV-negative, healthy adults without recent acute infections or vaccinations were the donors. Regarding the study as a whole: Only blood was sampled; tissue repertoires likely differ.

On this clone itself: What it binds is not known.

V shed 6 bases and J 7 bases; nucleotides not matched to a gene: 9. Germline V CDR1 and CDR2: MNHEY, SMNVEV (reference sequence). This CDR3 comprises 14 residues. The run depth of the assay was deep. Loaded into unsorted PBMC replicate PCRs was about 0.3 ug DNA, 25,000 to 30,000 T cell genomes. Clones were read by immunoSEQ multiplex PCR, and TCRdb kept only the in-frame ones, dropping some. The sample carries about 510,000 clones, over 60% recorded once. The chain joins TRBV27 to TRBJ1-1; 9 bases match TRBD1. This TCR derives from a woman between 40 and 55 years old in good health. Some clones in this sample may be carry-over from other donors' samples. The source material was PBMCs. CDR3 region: CASSRHRGLDEAFF. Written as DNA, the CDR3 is TGTGCCAGCAGCCGTCACAGGGGGCTTGATGAAGCTTTCTTT.